The sequence of this T cell receptor beta chain was determined in a study of response to subunit inactivated influenza vaccine. This clonotype was counted at least ten times. Its antigen is unknown. Notes on the study in general: Each seasonal influenza vaccination recruits few new T cells, the authors suggested.

Each CDR3 protein is one row after TCRdb ran MiXCR on the RT-PCR reads. The sample carries around 470,000 distinct CDR3 sequences, more than 7% recorded once. The clonotype originates from a man aged 50 to 69 who received an inactivated influenza vaccine. Sequencing was performed on PBMCs from blood, taken roughly 24 months after vaccination.

This CDR3 reads CASSAPITQYF. In DNA, the CDR3 is TGTGCCAGCAGTGCTCCGATTACGCAGTATTTT. The chain joins TRBV2 to TRBJ2-3, with no clear D. The CDR3 extends over 11 amino acids. Trimming removed 4 bases at V and 8 bases at J, with 7 bases between. CDR1 SNHLY and CDR2 FYNNEI come from the germline V gene. Full variable domain (remainder filled in from reference TRBV2 and TRBJ2-3): EPEVTQTPSHQVTQMGQEVILRCVPISNHLYFYWYRQILGQKVEFLVSFYNNEISEKSEIFDDQFSVERPDGSNFTLKIRSTKLEDSAMYFCASSAPITQYFGPGTRLTVL.